Below, 30 T cell receptor beta chains from the same sample are listed, as sequenced in a study of T cell changes during pregnancy in multiple sclerosis (dated by TCRdb to the late 2010s). Receptor libraries were prepared by the immunoSEQ multiplex PCR assay. Imported from immuneACCESS, the table was reduced by TCRdb to in-frame sequences with V and J called. These copies leave out some clones; in studies compared against another copy, an unresolved V gene accounts for under half, and the cause of the remainder is not known. This sample comprises around 72,000 clones, approximately 90% of them detected only once. The ten largest clones take up about 0.45% of the sample. The source material was CD4+ T cells from peripheral blood mononuclear cells, sampled before pregnancy. These receptors originate from a female donor with multiple sclerosis, enrolled in a pregnancy study.

This chain links TRBV15 with TRBJ2-7, with TRBD1 matching 8 bases. Germline-derived CDR1 and CDR2 are LNHNV and YYDKDF (reference sequence). The V segment lost 6 bases and the J segment 5 bases; nucleotides outside the gene matches: 6. This CDR3 spans 13 amino acids. The CDR3 region is CATRPTGANEQYF. In nucleotides, the CDR3 is TGTGCCACCAGGCCGACAGGGGCGAACGAGCAGTACTTC.

The chain is built from TRBV6-1 and TRBJ2-2; D might be TRBD2 (5 bases). Germline V gives CDR1 MNHNS, CDR2 SASEGT. V was clipped by 8 bases and J by 2 bases, with 15 bases between them. CDR3 size: 15 residues. The DNA of the CDR3 is TGTGCCAGCGGAGCCACGACTACAAACACCGGGGAGCTGTTTTTT. Amino acid sequence: CASGATTTNTGELFF.

This chain uses TRBV25-1 with TRBJ2-7; possible D gene TRBD1, 5 bases. The V end was cut by 4 bases, the J end by 4 bases, with 17 bases between. There are 15 residues in the CDR3. Germline V gene sequence: CDR1 MGHDK, CDR2 SYGVNS. CDR3 amino acids: CASSGSNRGRYEQYF. For the CDR3, the DNA is TGTGCCAGCAGTGGGTCTAATAGGGGCAGGTACGAGCAGTACTTC.

The genes are TRBV28 and TRBJ1-4; 7 bases line up with TRBD1. Germline-derived CDR1 and CDR2 are MDHEN and SYDVKM. J was trimmed by 8 bases and V by 4 bases; bases with no gene match: 10. CDR3 length: 15 residues. In DNA, the CDR3 is TGTGCCAGCAGTTATCAACAGGGGTTTGGCGAAAAACTGTTTTTT. Amino acid sequence: CASSYQQGFGEKLFF.

This clone was seen a single time. This chain joins TRBV9 and TRBJ1-5; possible D gene TRBD1, 5 bases. CDR1 is SGDLS and CDR2 is YYNGEE in the germline V gene. The CDR3 is 15 residues long. Between the trimmed V and J ends, which lost 4 bases and 5 bases, there was a span of 16 bases. Here the CDR3 DNA reads TGTGCCAGCAGCCCGGGGGTCGGACAAGATCAGCCCCAGCATTTT. Translating gives CASSPGVGQDQPQHF.

This rearrangement joins TRBV7-6 to TRBJ2-2; TRBD2 might be the D (6 bases). The CDR3 has 15 amino acids. Germline V gives CDR1 SGHVS, CDR2 FNYEAQ. Trimming cost V 3 bases and J 5 bases, with 13 bases left between them. CDR3 sequence (DNA): TGTGCCAGCAGCTTCTCGGGACTTAGTACCGGGGAGCTGTTTTTT. Translation: CASSFSGLSTGELFF.

The V gene is TRBV7-9, the J gene TRBJ2-5; the D gene is possibly TRBD1 (6 bases). CDR1 SEHNR and CDR2 FQNEAQ come from the germline V gene (reference sequence). The ends were cut back, 2 bases at V and 3 bases at J, with 13 bases in the middle. This CDR3 is built from 15 residues. The CDR3 DNA follows: TGTGCCAGCAGCTTAAGGACAGTCAGCGAAGAGACCCAGTACTTC. Translated: CASSLRTVSEETQYF. The full variable domain, its missing parts supplied by reference TRBV7-9 and TRBJ2-5, is DTGVSQNPRHKITKRGQNVTFRCDPISEHNRLYWYRQTLGQGPEFLTYFQNEAQLEKSRLLSDRFSAERPKGSFSTLEIQRTEQGDSAMYLCASSLRTVSEETQYFGPGTRLLVL.

The V gene is TRBV7-3, the J gene TRBJ2-1; D perhaps matches TRBD1 (5 bases). Trimming left V 0 bases short and J 8 bases short, with 14 bases between. There are 15 residues in the CDR3. Germline CDR1 SGHTA, CDR2 FQGTGA. The DNA for the CDR3 is TGTGCCAGCAGCTTAACGATGGGGCCACGCGATGAGCAGTTCTTC. This encodes CASSLTMGPRDEQFF.

The chain has TRBV5-1 and TRBJ2-7; 8 nucleotides align to TRBD1. CDR1 and CDR2 from the germline V gene are SGHRS and YFSETQ. CDR3 length equals 16 residues. Germline trimming cut 4 bases from V and 4 bases from J; bases unmatched to any gene: 13. DNA of the CDR3: TGCGCCAGCAGCGGAACCGGGACAGGAAGGGGGTACGAGCAGTACTTC. Translation gives CASSGTGTGRGYEQYF. Filled out from reference TRBV5-1 and TRBJ2-7, the complete variable domain reads KAGVTQTPRYLIKTRGQQVTLSCSPISGHRSVSWYQQTPGQGLQFLFEYFSETQRNKGNFPGRFSGRQFSNSRSEMNVSTLELGDSALYLCASSGTGTGRGYEQYFGPGTRLTVT.

V is TRBV6-1 and J is TRBJ2-7, with a weak D call TRBD2 (6 bases). Trimming removed 1 base at V and 6 bases at J, with 19 bases between. The CDR3 has 16 amino acids. Germline V CDR1 and CDR2: MNHNS, SASEGT. The CDR3 nucleotides read TGTGCCAGCAGTGAAGAGGTCGGGAGCAGGGCGGCCGAGCAGTACTTC. Protein sequence: CASSEEVGSRAAEQYF.

CDR3 DNA: TGTGCCAGCAGCTTCTCGGGACAGAACACTGAAGCTTTCTTT. Translating it yields CASSFSGQNTEAFF. V is TRBV11-3 and J is TRBJ1-1; a weak D match, TRBD1 (6 bases). V lost 3 bases and J 1 base, leaving 9 bases between the germline ends. This CDR3 contains 14 residues. CDR1 is SGHNT and CDR2 is YENEEA in the germline V gene.

The chain is built from TRBV19 and TRBJ1-2; no definite D call. The ends were cut back, 11 bases at V and 3 bases at J, with 19 bases in the middle. CDR1 and CDR2 (germline): LNHDA, SQIVND (reference sequence). This CDR3 is 14 amino acids long. The CDR3 DNA reads TGTGCCTCTGCCGAGGTTATAATTGACTATGGCTACACCTTC. It is translated as CASAEVIIDYGYTF.

This rearrangement joins TRBV4-3 to TRBJ2-2, with D hard to call. Germline loops: CDR1 LGHNA, CDR2 YSLEER. The CDR3 runs 14 residues. The V and J ends lost 1 base and 7 bases respectively, with 10 bases between them. The CDR3 reads CASSQGSGYGELFF. The CDR3 DNA sequence: TGCGCCAGCAGCCAAGGGTCCGGGTACGGGGAGCTGTTTTTT.

The V call is TRBV2, the J call TRBJ1-2, with 7 bases identical to TRBD1. V gave up 6 bases and J gave up 1 base; unmatched junction bases: 8. The CDR3 totals 15 residues. Germline-derived CDR1 and CDR2 are SNHLY and FYNNEI. CDR3 amino acids: CASSLSTGFNYGYTF. Written as DNA, the CDR3 is TGTGCCAGCAGCCTCTCGACAGGGTTTAACTATGGCTACACCTTC.

The V gene is TRBV6-5, the J gene TRBJ2-7, with 11 positions matching TRBD2. V gave up 4 bases and J gave up 7 bases; unmatched junction bases: 9. CDR3 length equals 15 residues. From germline, CDR1 is MNHEY and CDR2 SVGAGI. CDR3 amino acids: CASSFIAGGPGEQYF. In nucleotides, the CDR3 is TGTGCCAGCAGTTTTATAGCGGGAGGGCCAGGGGAGCAGTACTTC.

V and J are TRBV14 and TRBJ1-3, with D possibly TRBD1 on 6 matching bases. CDR1 is SGHDN, CDR2 FVKESK, per germline. V gave up 3 bases and J gave up 8 bases, with 14 bases separating them. The CDR3 has 14 amino acids. This chain's CDR3 is CASSHKGGTDTIYF. Here the CDR3 DNA reads TGTGCCAGCAGCCACAAAGGGGGTACCGACACCATATATTTT.

In its sample, this clone was seen a few times. This rearrangement joins TRBV25-1 to TRBJ1-1; 7 bases map to TRBD1. Germline trimming cut 5 bases from V and 7 bases from J; bases unmatched to any gene: 4. Germline-derived CDR1 and CDR2 are MGHDK and SYGVNS. The CDR3 runs 12 residues. The CDR3 is CASSKTGHEAFF. The CDR3 region has the DNA TGTGCCAGCAGTAAGACAGGGCATGAAGCTTTCTTT.

This clone was recorded only once. V gene TRBV6-5 combines with J gene TRBJ1-2; a weak D match, TRBD1 (6 bases). Germline values: CDR1 MNHEY, CDR2 SVGAGI. The CDR3 length is 13 residues. V shed 6 bases and J shed 8 bases, with 16 bases lying between them. CDR3 DNA: TGTGCCAGCAGCGCAGGGGCCTGGGGCGGCTACACCTTC. This translates into CASSAGAWGGYTF.

The chain recombines TRBV18 with TRBJ2-1; 10 nucleotides line up with TRBD2. V trimming: 1 base; J trimming: 5 bases; junction bases outside the gene matches: 2. The CDR3 runs to 15 residues. Germline lookup yields CDR1 KGHSH and CDR2 LQKENI. CDR3 sequence: CASSPLLAGDNEQFF. Written as DNA, the CDR3 is TGTGCCAGCTCACCACTCCTAGCGGGAGACAATGAGCAGTTCTTC.

The CDR3 is CSILGTGAYEQYF. The DNA for the CDR3 is TGCAGCATCCTCGGGACAGGGGCTTACGAGCAGTACTTC. J is TRBJ2-7 and V is TRBV29-1, with 10 bases that match TRBD1. With V trimmed by 8 bases and J by 4 bases, 8 bases remained unmatched. The length of the CDR3 is 13 residues. Germline V gene data show CDR1 as SQVTM and CDR2 as ANQGSEA.

The CDR3 is CASSFLSVDQPQHF. The CDR3 region has the DNA TGTGCCAGCAGCTTTCTCAGTGTTGATCAGCCCCAGCATTTT. V usage is TRBV5-5 and J usage is TRBJ1-5, with D unresolved. Germline CDR1 reads SGHKS; CDR2 reads YYEKEE (reference sequence). The CDR3 has 14 amino acids. The ends were cut back, 2 bases at V and 5 bases at J, with 11 bases in the middle.

The CDR3 coding sequence is TGTGCCAGCAGTTCGGGACAGGGGGCCAATGAGCAGTTCTTC. Its translation: CASSSGQGANEQFF. The chain is built from TRBV27 and TRBJ2-1; 12 bases are shared with TRBD1. CDR3 length equals 14 residues. The trim removed 4 bases at V and 6 bases at J, leaving 1 base unmatched. Germline values: CDR1 MNHEY, CDR2 SMNVEV (reference sequence).

This chain uses TRBV4-3 with TRBJ2-3; the match to TRBD1 covers 10 bases. The CDR3 runs 16 residues. Germline V CDR1 and CDR2: LGHNA, YSLEER. Trimming removed 3 bases from V and 2 bases from J; junction bases left unmatched: 5. In nucleotides, the CDR3 is TGCGCCAGCAGCCAGGGACAGGGGATTTCCACAGATACGCAGTATTTT. Its translation: CASSQGQGISTDTQYF.

The chain links TRBV18 to TRBJ2-2; tentatively, D is TRBD1 (6 bases). The CDR3 totals 16 residues. Germline CDR1 is KGHSH and CDR2 is LQKENI. Trimming took off 0 bases at V and 2 bases at J, with 10 bases between the two ends. The CDR3 reads CASSPPGHSNTGELFF. In DNA, the CDR3 is TGTGCCAGCTCACCACCGGGACACTCTAACACCGGGGAGCTGTTTTTT.

CDR3 nucleotide sequence: TGCGCCAGCAGCTTGGTAGGGGGGGACCATCTCGAGCAGTACTTC. As protein: CASSLVGGDHLEQYF. This rearrangement joins TRBV5-1 to TRBJ2-7; possible D gene TRBD2, 7 bases. The CDR3 sequence is 15 residues long. The germline gives CDR1 SGHRS, CDR2 YFSETQ. Trimming stripped 0 bases from V and 6 bases from J, with 16 bases between.

V is TRBV6-1 and J is TRBJ1-1, with TRBD1 matching 7 bases. Germline V gene sequence: CDR1 MNHNS, CDR2 SASEGT. This CDR3 is 14 amino acids long. V dropped 4 bases and J dropped 2; count of bases not matched to a gene: 4. The DNA of the CDR3 is TGTGCCAGCAGTGTACAGGGGACAAACACTGAAGCTTTCTTT. Translation: CASSVQGTNTEAFF.

The V gene is TRBV7-2, the J gene TRBJ2-1; weak D call: TRBD1 (5 bases). V was clipped by 3 bases and J by 5 bases, with 11 bases between them. In germline, CDR1 is SGHTA, CDR2 FQGNSA. The CDR3 has 14 residues. As DNA, the CDR3 is TGTGCCAGCAGCTTGCTCTGGGGCCACAATGAGCAGTTCTTC. Protein: CASSLLWGHNEQFF.

This clone turned up a few times. This sequence joins TRBV25-1 and TRBJ1-6; a possible D gene is TRBD1 (5 bases). V was clipped by 1 base and J by 6 bases, with 13 bases between them. The CDR3 totals 16 residues. Germline CDR1 is MGHDK and CDR2 is SYGVNS. CDR3 in DNA: TGTGCCAGCAGTGAATGGGAGGGGACTGGTAATTCACCCCTCCACTTT. Translating it yields CASSEWEGTGNSPLHF.

This chain connects TRBV2 to TRBJ2-3; 7 nucleotides agree with TRBD2. The CDR3 is 15 amino acids. Germline lookup yields CDR1 SNHLY and CDR2 FYNNEI. V was clipped by 0 bases and J by 2 bases; unmatched bases: 2. The CDR3, as DNA: TGTGCCAGCAGTGAAGCTCTAGCGGTCACAGATACGCAGTATTTT. Its protein product is CASSEALAVTDTQYF. The variable domain in full, with the rest retrieved from reference TRBV2 and TRBJ2-3, is EPEVTQTPSHQVTQMGQEVILRCVPISNHLYFYWYRQILGQKVEFLVSFYNNEISEKSEIFDDQFSVERPDGSNFTLKIRSTKLEDSAMYFCASSEALAVTDTQYFGPGTRLTVL.

The chain joins TRBV7-2 to TRBJ2-7, with 10 nucleotides matching TRBD2. Trimming removed 0 bases from V and 2 bases from J; junction bases left unmatched: 10. The CDR3 contains 18 residues. Germline CDR1 is SGHTA and CDR2 is FQGNSA. The CDR3 region has the DNA TGTGCCAGCAGCTTAGCGACGAGGCTAGCGGGAGTTCCCTACGAGCAGTACTTC. Amino acid sequence: CASSLATRLAGVPYEQYF.